The 10 T cell receptor beta chains in this list originate from one sample, sequenced in a study of monozygotic twins with inflammatory bowel disease. TCRdb reprocessed the 5' RACE reads and keeps a single row for each CDR3 protein, giving no DNA. The sample has roughly 150,000 distinct CDR3 sequences. Sequenced input: blood. Receptors originate from a human donor with ulcerative colitis or Crohn's disease, or a healthy co-twin of an affected twin (not recorded which).

The CDR3 sequence is CSVVGDGGNIQYF. The chain couples TRBV29-1 to TRBJ2-4; the D call from TCRdb, TRBD2, cannot be confirmed without DNA. CDR3 size: 13 residues. Germline CDR1 reads SQVTM; CDR2 reads ANQGSEA.

The CDR3 protein is CSARRTGSSPLHF. The chain uses TRBV20-1 and TRBJ1-6; the TCRdb D gene call, TRBD1, has no DNA to confirm it. The germline gives CDR1 DFQATT, CDR2 SNEGSKA (reference sequence). This CDR3 contains 13 residues.

V is TRBV4-1 and J is TRBJ2-7; the D gene TCRdb calls, TRBD1, cannot be checked with no DNA. CDR1 and CDR2 from the germline V gene are MGHRA and YSYEKL. The CDR3 contains 15 residues. CDR3 sequence reads: CASSGTGTGAYEQYF.

CDR3 amino acids: CASSEGLGRGVYNEQFF. J is TRBJ2-1 and V is TRBV25-1; absent DNA, TCRdb's TRBD1 call cannot be checked. Germline values: CDR1 MGHDK, CDR2 SYGVNS. The CDR3 is 17 amino acids.

The chain uses TRBV7-6 and TRBJ2-2; with no DNA, the TCRdb D assignment of TRBD1 cannot be verified. CDR1 is SGHVS and CDR2 is FNYEAQ in the germline V gene. CDR3 length equals 14 residues. The CDR3 region is CASSRTGGIGELFF. Looking up the rest from reference TRBV7-6 and TRBJ2-2 gives the full variable domain: GAGVSQSPRYKVTKRGQDVALRCDPISGHVSLYWYRQALGQGPEFLTYFNYEAQQDKSGLPNDRFSAERPEGSISTLTIQRTEQRDSAMYRCASSRTGGIGELFFGEGSRLTVL.

The V gene is TRBV11-2, the J gene TRBJ1-2; the TRBD1 assignment by TCRdb is unverifiable without DNA. The CDR3 sequence is 15 residues long. Germline CDR1 reads SGHAT; CDR2 reads FQNNGV. CDR3 residues: CASSLTGAPRYGYTF.

The chain recombines TRBV7-2 with TRBJ2-5; TCRdb proposes TRBD2, but this gene call is untestable without DNA. CDR1 is SGHTA, CDR2 FQGNSA, per germline. The length of the CDR3 is 15 residues. The CDR3 sequence: CASSLVSSGVGTQYF.

This chain links TRBV12-3 or TRBV12-4 with TRBJ1-5; TCRdb's assignment of TRBD1 cannot be checked, as there is no DNA. The CDR3 contains 14 residues. This CDR3 is CASSWTGESQPQHF.

CDR3 amino acids: CASTIGTDAGSVNTGELFF. This rearrangement joins TRBV27 to TRBJ2-2; TCRdb names TRBD1, which stays unverified in the absence of DNA. Germline lookup yields CDR1 MNHEY and CDR2 SMNVEV (reference sequence). The CDR3 contains 19 residues.

This chain connects TRBV30 to TRBJ2-7; TCRdb returns TRBD1, unconfirmable since there is no DNA. This CDR3 is built from 14 residues. Germline V CDR1 and CDR2: GTSNPN, SVGIG (reference sequence). CDR3: CAWSGDKGVYEQYF.